These 32 T cell receptor beta chains were all obtained from the same sample, sequenced in a study of blood T cell repertoires in COVID-19. Assay: immunoSEQ multiplex PCR; the TCRdb copy retains only in-frame clones and omits some. Here the sample spans tens of thousands of clones, about 87% being singletons. Material: peripheral blood. These receptors were obtained from an elderly man with acute or convalescent COVID-19.

The chain combines TRBV9 with TRBJ2-7, with D maybe TRBD1 (6 bases). CDR1 and CDR2 (germline): SGDLS, YYNGEE. Trimming shortened V by 0 bases and J by 3 bases, and 10 bases separated the two germline ends. This CDR3 contains 14 residues. The CDR3 region is CASSVGTGFYEQYF. In DNA, the CDR3 is TGTGCCAGCAGCGTAGGAACAGGGTTCTACGAGCAGTACTTC.

The chain combines TRBV19 with TRBJ2-7; 7 bases are shared with TRBD1. V shed 8 bases, J shed 4 bases, and the junction held 8 bases outside the gene matches. The CDR3 consists of 13 residues. Germline V gene lookup returns CDR1 LNHDA and CDR2 SQIVND (reference sequence). The CDR3 spells CASGQARDYEQYF. The CDR3 nucleotides are TGTGCCAGTGGACAGGCGAGGGATTACGAGCAGTACTTC.

CDR3 bases: TGTGCCAGCAGTTACTCAGCATCAACTAATGAAAAACTGTTTTTT. This gives the protein CASSYSASTNEKLFF. The genes are TRBV6-5 and TRBJ1-4; D ambiguous. Trimming removed 0 bases from V and 0 bases from J, with 5 bases in between. The CDR3 length is 15 residues. Germline assignment: CDR1 MNHEY and CDR2 SVGAGI.

The V and J genes are TRBV10-3 and TRBJ2-3; D might be TRBD1 (7 bases). Trimming took 3 bases from V and 1 from J, leaving 8 bases between them. The CDR3 sequence is 14 residues long. Germline V gene data show CDR1 as ENHRY and CDR2 as SYGVKD. This CDR3 is CAISDRGGTDTQYF. The CDR3 DNA reads as TGTGCCATCAGTGACAGGGGGGGCACAGATACGCAGTATTTT.

This clone was counted a single time. The rearrangement uses TRBV7-6 and TRBJ1-1; 7 nucleotides align to TRBD1. V lost 5 bases, J lost 5 bases, and 5 bases stayed unmatched. The germline gives CDR1 SGHVS, CDR2 FNYEAQ. The CDR3 contains 13 residues. The DNA for the CDR3 is TGTGCCAGCAGCCCCAGGGGGTCTACTGAAGCTTTCTTT. This codes for CASSPRGSTEAFF.

This rearrangement joins TRBV5-4 to TRBJ2-4; 8 bases map to TRBD1. This CDR3 is 17 amino acids long. Unmatched junction bases numbered 6, after V lost 0 bases and J lost 1 base. The V gene's germline CDR1 is SGHNT and CDR2 YYREEE (reference sequence). The CDR3 nucleotides are TGTGCCAGCAGCTTGGGGGGGCAGGGGGCGGCCAAAAACATTCAGTACTTC. It translates to CASSLGGQGAAKNIQYF.

The sample holds a few counts of this clone. The rearrangement uses TRBV11-2 and TRBJ2-5, with 7 bases lining up with TRBD2. The germline gives CDR1 SGHAT, CDR2 FQNNGV. The CDR3 totals 15 residues. J was trimmed by 1 base and V by 3 bases; bases with no gene match: 5. The chain's CDR3 is CASSFWGGVQETQYF. The CDR3 DNA sequence: TGTGCCAGCAGCTTTTGGGGGGGGGTCCAAGAGACCCAGTACTTC.

The gene calls are TRBV28 and TRBJ1-2; 9 bases fit TRBD1. The germline V gene has CDR1 MDHEN and CDR2 SYDVKM. The CDR3 has 14 amino acids. J gave up 2 bases and V 4 bases, and 2 bases lay outside the gene matches. The CDR3 bases are TGTGCCAGCAGTTGGGACAGGGCCAACTATGGCTACACCTTC. It is translated as CASSWDRANYGYTF.

CDR3 loop: CASSDRWEVGELFF. The DNA for the CDR3 is TGTGCCAGCAGTGATCGCTGGGAGGTCGGGGAGCTGTTTTTT. The chain has TRBV2 and TRBJ2-2; possible D gene TRBD2, 6 bases. The CDR3 runs to 14 residues. Germline CDR1 reads SNHLY; CDR2 reads FYNNEI. V was clipped by 3 bases and J by 7 bases, with 12 bases between them.

Only a few counts were recorded for this clone. The chain combines TRBV7-8 with TRBJ2-3, with a tentative D call TRBD1 (6 bases). V lost 2 bases, J lost 2 bases, and 14 bases lay in between. The CDR3 is 16 residues long. The germline CDR1 and CDR2 sequences are SGHVS and FQNEAQ. This CDR3 reads CASSLTGFRHTDTQYF. DNA of the CDR3: TGTGCCAGCAGCTTAACAGGGTTTCGACACACAGATACGCAGTATTTT.

This clone was detected once. The chain employs TRBV5-4 and TRBJ1-2; no clear D gene. This CDR3 is 14 amino acids long. The V gene lost 0 bases and the J gene lost 4 bases, with 10 bases spanning the gap. CDR1 is SGHNT, CDR2 YYREEE, per germline (reference sequence). CDR3 bases: TGTGCCAGCAGCTTGGTCGGAGCCCCCTATGGCTACACCTTC. It yields the protein CASSLVGAPYGYTF.

The chain combines TRBV5-4 with TRBJ2-7; TRBD1 matches at 9 bases. This CDR3 is built from 13 residues. Losses at the gene ends were 5 bases for V and 6 bases for J; bases not matched to a gene: 6. Per the germline V gene, CDR1 is SGHNT and CDR2 is YYREEE (reference sequence). The CDR3 DNA follows: TGTGCCAGCAGTCGGGACAGGGTGGGCGAGCAGTACTTC. It codes for CASSRDRVGEQYF. Looking up the rest from reference TRBV5-4 and TRBJ2-7 gives the full variable domain: ETGVTQSPTHLIKTRGQQVTLRCSSQSGHNTVSWYQQALGQGPQFIFQYYREEENGRGNFPPRFSGLQFPNYSSELNVNALELDDSALYLCASSRDRVGEQYFGPGTRLTVT.

The chain recombines TRBV6-5 with TRBJ2-2; a weak D match, TRBD1 (6 bases). With 6 bases removed from V and 0 bases from J, the gap between germline ends came to 8 bases. The length of the CDR3 is 14 residues. Looked up from germline, CDR1 is MNHEY and CDR2 is SVGAGI. CDR3 in amino acids: CASSWTANTGELFF. The CDR3 DNA reads as TGTGCCAGCAGCTGGACAGCGAACACCGGGGAGCTGTTTTTT.

This chain links TRBV6-5 with TRBJ2-3; TRBD2 matches 8 bases. After removal of 6 bases from V and 5 bases from J, the junction contained 10 bases not matched to a gene. The CDR3 totals 15 residues. The V gene's germline CDR1 is MNHEY and CDR2 SVGAGI. The CDR3 nucleotides read TGTGCCAGCAGCCACGGGGGGGCTAGCCTAGATACGCAGTATTTT. Translating gives CASSHGGASLDTQYF.

The chain couples TRBV7-9 to TRBJ2-1; 7 positions agree with TRBD2. The CDR3 consists of 17 residues. Germline V gene lookup returns CDR1 SEHNR and CDR2 FQNEAQ (reference sequence). Trimming removed 5 bases from V and 6 bases from J; junction bases left unmatched: 16. CDR3 coding DNA: TGTGCCAGCAGCCCACCTCTCCTTGGGGGGGTGGGCAATGAGCAGTTCTTC. This codes for CASSPPLLGGVGNEQFF.

CDR3 in amino acids: CASSQDRTSGQETQYF. For the CDR3, the DNA is TGTGCCAGCAGCCAAGATAGGACTAGCGGACAAGAGACCCAGTACTTC. The chain employs TRBV3-1 (or the pseudogene TRBV3-2) and TRBJ2-5; 10 bases map to TRBD2. CDR1 and CDR2 (germline): LGHDT, YNNKEL (reference sequence). This CDR3 region has 16 residues. The J segment lost 2 bases and the V segment lost 0 bases, leaving 3 bases of the junction unmatched.

The chain employs TRBV6-5 and TRBJ2-1; D is possibly TRBD2 (7 bases). V was clipped by 4 bases and J by 8 bases, with 12 bases between them. The CDR3 is 13 residues long. Germline-derived CDR1 and CDR2 are MNHEY and SVGAGI. The CDR3 coding sequence is TGTGCCAGCAGTTCGGGGGGCTTGGATGAGCAGTTCTTC. Amino acids: CASSSGGLDEQFF.

This CDR3 reads CAWRRGQNTEAFF. CDR3 in DNA: TGTGCCTGGCGACGCGGACAGAACACTGAAGCTTTCTTT. The chain joins TRBV30 to TRBJ1-1, with D possibly being TRBD1 (5 bases). Deletions cut 5 bases from V and 1 base from J, with 11 bases between. This CDR3 is 13 amino acids long. Germline assignment: CDR1 GTSNPN and CDR2 SVGIG (reference sequence).

The chain combines TRBV12-3 or TRBV12-4 with TRBJ2-5, with D tentatively TRBD1 (5 bases). The CDR3 is 12 amino acids. With 1 base removed from V and 12 bases from J, the gap between germline ends came to 12 bases. CDR3 protein: CASSLEGVQEYF. CDR3 in DNA: TGTGCCAGCAGTTTAGAAGGGGTTCAGGAGTACTTC.

This CDR3 reads CASSSPGVDEQFF. The CDR3 nucleotides are TGTGCCAGCAGCTCCCCAGGGGTGGATGAGCAGTTCTTC. The rearrangement links TRBV7-8 to TRBJ2-1; perhaps TRBD1 as D (6 bases). Per germline, CDR1 SGHVS and CDR2 FQNEAQ. V lost 4 bases and J lost 8, with 12 bases in between. The CDR3 loop spans 13 amino acids.

This clone was picked up a small number of times. The chain uses TRBV3-1 (or the pseudogene TRBV3-2) and TRBJ1-3; the D gene is possibly TRBD1 (5 bases). There are 16 residues in the CDR3. Germline-derived CDR1 and CDR2 are LGHDT and YNNKEL (reference sequence). V lost 0 bases to trimming and J lost 7 bases, with 16 bases between them. CDR3 amino acids: CASSQDYNRRFNTIYF. In nucleotides, the CDR3 is TGTGCCAGCAGCCAAGATTATAACAGGCGTTTCAACACCATATATTTT.

The chain employs TRBV11-2 and TRBJ1-3, with TRBD1 matching 7 bases. CDR1 and CDR2 from the germline V gene are SGHAT and FQNNGV. V was clipped by 3 bases and J by 2 bases; unmatched bases: 7. This CDR3 is built from 16 residues. This chain's CDR3 is CASSFRTGEPGNTIYF. The CDR3 DNA is TGTGCCAGCAGCTTCAGGACAGGTGAACCTGGAAACACCATATATTTT.

The chain carries TRBV4-1 and TRBJ1-6; D gene unclear. This CDR3 is 15 amino acids long. Germline CDR1 MGHRA, CDR2 YSYEKL. Deletions cut 1 base from V and 4 bases from J, with 8 bases between. As DNA, the CDR3 is TGCGCCAGCAGCCAAGCTGGCAGGTATAATTCACCCCTCCACTTT. The encoded protein is CASSQAGRYNSPLHF.

The CDR3 DNA sequence: TGTGCCAGCAGCCGCGAATCCTCCTCCCCGTTCTTC. The encoded protein is CASSRESSSPFF. The chain has TRBV3-1 (or the pseudogene TRBV3-2) and TRBJ2-1, with D hard to call. The V gene's germline CDR1 is LGHDT and CDR2 YNNKEL (reference sequence). V lost 4 bases and J lost 15, with 16 bases in between. This CDR3 has 12 residues.

The chain uses TRBV5-6 and TRBJ1-1; maybe TRBD1 (6 bases). The germline CDR1 and CDR2 sequences are SGHDT and YYEEEE. Trimming removed 0 bases from V and 5 bases from J, with 20 bases in between. The CDR3 runs to 17 residues. Here the CDR3 DNA reads TGTGCCAGCAGCTTGGGAGCCGTTCAGGGGATATGGACTGAAGCTTTCTTT. Translated: CASSLGAVQGIWTEAFF. Looking up the rest from reference TRBV5-6 and TRBJ1-1 gives the full variable domain: DAGVTQSPTHLIKTRGQQVTLRCSPKSGHDTVSWYQQALGQGPQFIFQYYEEEERQRGNFPDRFSGHQFPNYSSELNVNALLLGDSALYLCASSLGAVQGIWTEAFFGQGTRLTVV.

This clone appeared once. CDR3 protein: CASSPGQGDQPQHF. The DNA of the CDR3 is TGCGCCAGCAGCCCGGGACAGGGAGATCAGCCCCAGCATTTT. The genes are TRBV5-1 and TRBJ1-5; 9 bases fit TRBD1. The trim removed 4 bases at V and 5 bases at J, leaving 4 bases unmatched. Germline V gene sequence: CDR1 SGHRS, CDR2 YFSETQ. The CDR3 length is 14 residues.

About this clone itself: One end of the junction fails to match germline, which may point to a read error. The chain recombines TRBV4-1 with TRBJ2-7, with TRBD1 matching over 8 bases. The CDR3 is 14 residues long. The germline CDR1 and CDR2 sequences are MGHRA and YSYEKL. CDR3 nucleotides: TGCGCCAGCAGCCACCCGGGACAGGAACTTTTGCCCCCCTTC. Encoded protein: CASSHPGQELLPPF.

The chain carries TRBV29-1 and TRBJ1-1; D perhaps matches TRBD1 (5 bases). The CDR3 is made up of 14 amino acids. CDR1 and CDR2 from the germline V gene are SQVTM and ANQGSEA. Trimming stripped 1 base from V and 1 base from J, with 10 bases between. The CDR3 sequence: CSVEAFGGNTEAFF. CDR3 coding DNA: TGCAGCGTTGAAGCCTTCGGGGGGAACACTGAAGCTTTCTTT.

J is TRBJ1-5 and V is TRBV5-1; D gene ambiguous. V lost 5 bases to trimming and J lost 0 bases, with 12 bases between them. Germline V gene data show CDR1 as SGHRS and CDR2 as YFSETQ. The CDR3 sequence is 15 residues long. The CDR3 region has the DNA TGCGCCAGCAGTAGAGGAGCAGATAGCAATCAGCCCCAGCATTTT. Protein product: CASSRGADSNQPQHF.

In nucleotides, the CDR3 is TGTGCCAGCAGCTTACCGAGGACAGGACAGTACTTC. It yields the protein CASSLPRTGQYF. The chain couples TRBV7-8 to TRBJ2-7, with 7 bases that match TRBD1. Losses at the gene ends were 2 bases for V and 10 bases for J; bases not matched to a gene: 5. CDR3 length equals 12 residues. CDR1 is SGHVS, CDR2 FQNEAQ, per germline.

The chain is built from TRBV5-6 and TRBJ2-1; TRBD2 might be the D (5 bases). V was trimmed by 4 bases and J by 7 bases, leaving 21 bases between them. Germline V gives CDR1 SGHDT, CDR2 YYEEEE. The CDR3 is 16 amino acids. The CDR3 sequence is CASSRLLEWEFNEQFF. The CDR3 nucleotides are TGTGCCAGCAGCCGATTACTAGAGTGGGAATTTAATGAGCAGTTCTTC.

The J gene is TRBJ2-1, the V gene TRBV28; weak D call: TRBD1 (5 bases). Per germline, CDR1 MDHEN and CDR2 SYDVKM. V lost 1 base, J lost 15 bases, and 19 bases lay in between. The CDR3 totals 14 residues. CDR3 sequence: CASSLFQGGYTAFF. CDR3 nucleotide sequence: TGTGCCAGCAGTTTATTCCAGGGTGGCTACACGGCGTTCTTC.